The clone carrying this T cell receptor (beta chain) has only a few counts. The table came from immunoSEQ multiplex PCR; TCRdb's copy has only in-frame clones and leaves some out. The sample lists about 170,000 clones; 80% to 95% were seen once. This sample stems from a study of control samples from healthy donors and cancer patients. The V end was cut by 5 bases, the J end by 4 bases, with 12 bases between. This CDR3 has 13 residues. Looked up from germline, CDR1 is SGHNT and CDR2 is YYREEE (reference sequence). The sequence was collected from a woman in her thirties or forties in good health. This rearrangement joins TRBV5-4 to TRBJ1-1; weak D call: TRBD1 (5 bases). The sequenced sample was blood. The CDR3 sequence is CASRGGSGTEAFF. DNA of the CDR3: TGTGCCAGCAGGGGGGGGTCTGGCACTGAAGCTTTCTTT. Supplemented by reference TRBV5-4 and TRBJ1-1, the full variable domain reads ETGVTQSPTHLIKTRGQQVTLRCSSQSGHNTVSWYQQALGQGPQFIFQYYREEENGRGNFPPRFSGLQFPNYSSELNVNALELDDSALYLCASRGGSGTEAFFGQGTRLTVV.